The 21 T cell receptor beta chains below come from one sample, sequenced in a study of T cell responses to AZD1222 COVID-19 vaccine. Generated by immunoSEQ multiplex PCR, the TCRdb table keeps only in-frame clones and is missing some. The sample records about 150,000 clones, 90% being singletons. Sequencing used peripheral blood, obtained on day 0 of AZD1222 vaccination. These receptors originate from an adult in good health.

The V call is TRBV5-4, the J call TRBJ1-6, with D tentatively TRBD1 (5 bases). CDR1 SGHNT and CDR2 YYREEE come from the germline V gene (reference sequence). The CDR3 has 17 amino acids. V was shortened by 4 bases and J by 0 bases, with 14 bases between the two germline ends. CDR3 amino acids: CASSRRPDSSYNSPLHF. The CDR3 bases are TGTGCCAGCAGCCGGCGGCCAGACAGCTCCTATAATTCACCCCTCCACTTT.

The chain couples TRBV27 to TRBJ1-5; maybe TRBD1 (6 bases). Trimming removed 6 bases from V and 3 bases from J, with 12 bases in between. The CDR3 runs 14 residues. Germline V gene lookup returns CDR1 MNHEY and CDR2 SMNVEV (reference sequence). CDR3 in amino acids: CASRSTGYNQPQHF. In DNA form, the CDR3 reads TGTGCCAGCAGGTCAACAGGGTACAATCAGCCCCAGCATTTT.

The V and J genes are TRBV9 and TRBJ1-3, with D unclear. CDR1 and CDR2 (germline): SGDLS, YYNGEE. The CDR3 has 10 residues. V lost 5 bases and J lost 5, with 2 bases in between. The CDR3 reads CASRRNTIYF. The CDR3 DNA follows: TGTGCCAGCAGAAGAAACACCATATATTTT.

The gene calls are TRBV12-5 and TRBJ2-7; D is uncertain. Germline loops: CDR1 LGHNT, CDR2 FRNRAP. CDR3 length: 14 amino acids. The V end was cut by 7 bases, the J end by 0 bases, with 13 bases between. The CDR3 reads CASDGPLSSYEQYF. CDR3 coding DNA: TGTGCTAGTGACGGGCCTCTGAGCTCCTACGAGCAGTACTTC.

In DNA form, the CDR3 reads TGTGCCAGCACCAGCACAGATACGCAGTATTTT. Translating gives CASTSTDTQYF. V gene TRBV2 combines with J gene TRBJ2-3; D gene uncertain. There are 11 residues in the CDR3. V gave up 7 bases and J gave up 0 bases, with 2 bases separating them. Germline CDR1 SNHLY, CDR2 FYNNEI.

The CDR3 reads CSVSWSPDTQYF. CDR3 in DNA: TGCAGCGTGAGTTGGTCCCCGGATACGCAGTATTTT. The gene calls are TRBV29-1 and TRBJ2-3; D gene ambiguous. The V end lost 6 bases, the J end lost 6 bases, and 13 bases lay between the germline ends. The CDR3 loop spans 12 amino acids. Germline values: CDR1 SQVTM, CDR2 ANQGSEA.

This chain connects TRBV6-1 to TRBJ2-5, with a possible D match to TRBD2 (6 bases). The CDR3 covers 16 residues. The V and J ends lost 2 bases and 7 bases respectively, with 20 bases between them. The germline gives CDR1 MNHNS, CDR2 SASEGT. CDR3 bases: TGTGCCAGCAGTGAACTGGGAAGTGGACTTAGCGGGACCCAGTACTTC. Its protein is CASSELGSGLSGTQYF.

This chain uses TRBV12-3 or TRBV12-4 with TRBJ2-5, with D perhaps TRBD1 (6 bases). This CDR3 has 13 residues. Trimming left V 8 bases short and J 4 bases short, with 14 bases between. The CDR3 sequence: CASRPTGRETQYF. Written as DNA, the CDR3 is TGTGCCAGCCGGCCTACAGGGAGAGAGACCCAGTACTTC.

The V call is TRBV19, the J call TRBJ1-6; D uncertain. V dropped 3 bases and J dropped 6 bases, with 9 bases sitting between them. Germline lookup yields CDR1 LNHDA and CDR2 SQIVND (reference sequence). The CDR3 has 14 residues. DNA for the CDR3: TGTGCCAGTAGTATGGTCAACTTTAATTCACCCCTCCACTTT. This gives the protein CASSMVNFNSPLHF.

CDR3 sequence: CASSVESVGGYTF. The CDR3 nucleotides read TGTGCCAGCAGCGTAGAAAGCGTAGGTGGCTACACCTTC. V and J are TRBV9 and TRBJ1-2, with unresolved D. The germline V and J ends were trimmed by 0 bases and 7 bases, with 10 bases remaining between them. Germline V gives CDR1 SGDLS, CDR2 YYNGEE. This CDR3 region has 13 residues.

V usage is TRBV10-2 and J usage is TRBJ1-1; TRBD1 matches at 8 bases. CDR3 size: 14 residues. The germline CDR1 and CDR2 sequences are WSHSY and SAAADI. V shed 8 bases, J shed 4 bases, and the junction held 9 bases outside the gene matches. The CDR3 loop reads CASQRSGQVTEAFF. The CDR3 DNA reads as TGCGCCAGCCAGAGATCGGGACAGGTCACTGAAGCTTTCTTT.

The gene calls are TRBV27 and TRBJ1-4; D not resolved. The CDR3 has 14 amino acids. Germline assignment: CDR1 MNHEY and CDR2 SMNVEV (reference sequence). V lost 6 bases and J lost 4, with 12 bases in between. This CDR3 reads CASSLRVLNEKLFF. The CDR3, as DNA: TGTGCCAGCAGCCTCCGGGTCCTTAATGAAAAACTGTTTTTT.

The V and J genes are TRBV9 and TRBJ2-6, with D perhaps TRBD2 (6 bases). The CDR3 is 18 amino acids. Trimming removed 3 bases from V and 2 bases from J, with 18 bases in between. Germline-derived CDR1 and CDR2 are SGDLS and YYNGEE. CDR3 sequence (DNA): TGTGCCAGCAGCGGAGACCTCCGGGGAGGAGCTGGGGCCAACGTCCTGACTTTC. As protein: CASSGDLRGGAGANVLTF.

The chain uses TRBV6-2 or TRBV6-3 and TRBJ1-2; D is undetermined. Germline V gene data show CDR1 as MNHEY and CDR2 as SVGEGT. The germline V and J ends were trimmed by 6 bases and 13 bases, with 15 bases remaining between them. CDR3 length: 11 residues. CDR3 protein: CASSPPGSPTF. The CDR3 DNA follows: TGTGCCAGCAGCCCGCCAGGCTCCCCCACCTTC.

The rearrangement joins TRBV19 to TRBJ2-7, with D uncertain. The germline V gene encodes CDR1 LNHDA and CDR2 SQIVND (reference sequence). V shed 4 bases and J shed 2 bases, with 9 bases lying between them. The CDR3 has 13 amino acids. In DNA, the CDR3 is TGTGCCAGTAGTACCCAAGGGCCCTACGAGCAGTACTTC. This codes for CASSTQGPYEQYF.

V usage is TRBV3-1 (or the pseudogene TRBV3-2) and J usage is TRBJ2-5, with D maybe TRBD2 (5 bases). Trimming took 5 bases from V and 4 from J, leaving 14 bases between them. This CDR3 is 14 amino acids long. Germline values: CDR1 LGHDT, CDR2 YNNKEL (reference sequence). The CDR3, as DNA: TGTGCCAGCAGCGCGTGGAGGCTGGTAGAGACCCAGTACTTC. The encoded protein is CASSAWRLVETQYF.

This chain connects TRBV5-1 to TRBJ2-7; possibly TRBD1 for D (6 bases). Trimming stripped 4 bases from V and 0 bases from J, with 14 bases between. Per germline, CDR1 SGHRS and CDR2 YFSETQ. The CDR3 is 15 amino acids. The CDR3, as DNA: TGCGCCAGCAGCACAACAGGGCTCCGCTCCTACGAGCAGTACTTC. It is translated as CASSTTGLRSYEQYF.

The chain has TRBV10-3 and TRBJ1-1, with D possibly being TRBD1 (5 bases). The CDR3 covers 14 residues. V lost 4 bases and J 0 bases, leaving 9 bases between the germline ends. Germline CDR1 is ENHRY and CDR2 is SYGVKD. CDR3 nucleotide sequence: TGTGCCATCAGTGGGGGGGTCATGAACACTGAAGCTTTCTTT. It yields the protein CAISGGVMNTEAFF.

The chain recombines TRBV19 with TRBJ1-2, with 9 bases matching TRBD1. The V gene's germline CDR1 is LNHDA and CDR2 SQIVND (reference sequence). Germline trimming cut 7 bases from V and 8 bases from J; bases unmatched to any gene: 8. CDR3 size: 13 residues. The CDR3 DNA sequence: TGTGCCAGTAATAACAGGGGGCGGAGGGGCTACACCTTC. Amino acid sequence: CASNNRGRRGYTF.

The chain employs TRBV5-1 and TRBJ2-5; D tentatively fits TRBD1 or TRBD2 (5 bases each). Deletions cut 4 bases from V and 1 base from J, with 14 bases between. The CDR3 is 15 residues long. In germline, CDR1 is SGHRS, CDR2 YFSETQ. CDR3 sequence (DNA): TGCGCCAGCAGCCCAATGACGGGGACCCAAGAGACCCAGTACTTC. Translation: CASSPMTGTQETQYF.

The chain's CDR3 is CASSLRGGYNEQFF. The CDR3 DNA reads as TGTGCCAGCAGCTTGCGGGGAGGTTACAATGAGCAGTTCTTC. The rearrangement joins TRBV11-3 to TRBJ2-1; D perhaps matches TRBD2 (6 bases). CDR1 is SGHNT and CDR2 is YENEEA in the germline V gene. The ends were cut back, 3 bases at V and 4 bases at J, with 10 bases in the middle. The CDR3 consists of 14 residues.